Detailed here is one TCR beta chain. These data originate in a study of blood T cell repertoires in COVID-19. Profiled with immunoSEQ multiplex PCR; TCRdb holds only in-frame clones, not every one. In the table there are over 90,000 clones, approximately 80% of which are singletons. CDR1 is LGHNA and CDR2 is YNFKEQ in the germline V gene. CDR3 length: 14 amino acids. Deletions cut 0 bases from V and 11 bases from J, with 14 bases between. The specimen was peripheral blood. The V call is TRBV4-2, the J call TRBJ2-1, with D possibly matching TRBD2 (6 bases). The receptor was isolated from an older man with COVID-19, enrolled during active disease. The CDR3, as DNA: TGTGCCAGCAGCCAAGACAGGGCGGAGGGACAGCAGTTCTTC. It yields the protein CASSQDRAEGQQFF.